A selection of T cell receptor beta chains follows, all from one sample in a study of Ad26.COV2.S vaccination and SARS-CoV-2 variants. Clones were read by immunoSEQ multiplex PCR, and TCRdb kept only the in-frame ones, dropping some. The repertoire holds 380,000 or so clones, approximately 83% seen once, with around 7% in the top ten. The sequenced sample was peripheral blood, obtained in a trial of Ad26.COV2.S vaccine versus placebo. The receptor set was obtained from a person between 18 and 60 years old who received the Ad26.COV2.S COVID-19 vaccine or a placebo. Both conserved end residues are part of each CDR3. The order of the fields is J gene, D gene, V gene, CDR3 length, clone size, CDR3 DNA, CDR3 protein. D genes are given only for firm matches. Only some rows state a clone size, as once, few, many or a class for expanded clones.

j_gene: TRBJ1-5; d_gene: -; v_gene: TRBV2; len: 17; abundance: -; CDR3nt: TGTGCCAGCAGTGATCAGCCAGGGCCGGCCATTGGTCAGCCCCAGCATTTT; CDR3aa: CASSDQPGPAIGQPQHF
j_gene: TRBJ1-1; d_gene: -; v_gene: TRBV7-2; len: 15; abundance: once; CDR3nt: TGTGCCAGCAGCGCCGGACAGACCGCCGCCAGGGGAGCTTTCTTT; CDR3aa: CASSAGQTAARGAFF
j_gene: TRBJ2-7; d_gene: TRBD1; v_gene: TRBV4-3; len: 14; abundance: -; CDR3nt: TGCGCCAGCAGCCAACAGGACAGGGACTACGAGCAGTACTTC; CDR3aa: CASSQQDRDYEQYF
j_gene: TRBJ1-1; d_gene: -; v_gene: TRBV18; len: 15; abundance: once; CDR3nt: TGTGCCAGCTCACCAACCCCCGGGGGGCACACTGAAGCTTTCTTT; CDR3aa: CASSPTPGGHTEAFF
j_gene: TRBJ2-3; d_gene: TRBD2; v_gene: TRBV9; len: 17; abundance: -; CDR3nt: TGTGCCAGCAGTCGTCGACTAGCGGGGGCCTACACAGATACGCAGTATTTT; CDR3aa: CASSRRLAGAYTDTQYF
j_gene: TRBJ1-6; d_gene: -; v_gene: TRBV3-1/TRBV3-2; len: 15; abundance: -; CDR3nt: TGTGCCAGCAGCCCACAGAACTCCTATAATTCACCCCTCCACTTT; CDR3aa: CASSPQNSYNSPLHF
j_gene: TRBJ2-1; d_gene: TRBD1; v_gene: TRBV7-3; len: 16; abundance: once; CDR3nt: TGTGCCAGCAGCTTAATCGGAAAGGGGGCCGTCAATGAGCAGTTCTTC; CDR3aa: CASSLIGKGAVNEQFF
j_gene: TRBJ2-5; d_gene: -; v_gene: TRBV21-1; len: 18; abundance: -; CDR3nt: TGTGCCAGCAGCCCCGGGGGGGGAGAGATGGAACCCCAAGAGACCCAGTACTTC; CDR3aa: CASSPGGGEMEPQETQYF
j_gene: TRBJ2-5; d_gene: -; v_gene: TRBV27; len: 12; abundance: -; CDR3nt: TGTGCCAGCAGGGGTCCAGGAGAGACCCAGTACTTC; CDR3aa: CASRGPGETQYF
j_gene: TRBJ2-1; d_gene: -; v_gene: TRBV18; len: 14; abundance: -; CDR3nt: TGTGCCAGCTCACCAGGGAGAAGGATAAATGAGCAGTTCTTC; CDR3aa: CASSPGRRINEQFF